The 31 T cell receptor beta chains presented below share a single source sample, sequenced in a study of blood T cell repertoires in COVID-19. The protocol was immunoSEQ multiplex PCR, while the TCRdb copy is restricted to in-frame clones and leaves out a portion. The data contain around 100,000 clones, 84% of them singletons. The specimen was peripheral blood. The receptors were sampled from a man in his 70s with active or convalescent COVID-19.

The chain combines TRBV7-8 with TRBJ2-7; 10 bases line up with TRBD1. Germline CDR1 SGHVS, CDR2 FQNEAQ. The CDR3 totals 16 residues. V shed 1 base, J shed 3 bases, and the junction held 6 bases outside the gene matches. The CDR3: CASSLGQGALHYEQYF. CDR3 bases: TGTGCCAGCAGCTTAGGACAGGGGGCGTTGCACTACGAGCAGTACTTC.

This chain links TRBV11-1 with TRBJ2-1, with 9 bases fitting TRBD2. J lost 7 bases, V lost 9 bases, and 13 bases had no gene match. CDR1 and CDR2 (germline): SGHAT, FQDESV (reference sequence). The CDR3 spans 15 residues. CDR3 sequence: CASTRTRGGGNEQFF. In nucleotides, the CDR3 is TGTGCCAGTACCAGAACGCGGGGGGGCGGGAATGAGCAGTTCTTC. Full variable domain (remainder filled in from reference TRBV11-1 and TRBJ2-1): EAEVAQSPRYKITEKSQAVAFWCDPISGHATLYWYRQILGQGPELLVQFQDESVVDDSQLPKDRFSAERLKGVDSTLKIQPAELGDSAMYLCASTRTRGGGNEQFFGPGTRLTVL.

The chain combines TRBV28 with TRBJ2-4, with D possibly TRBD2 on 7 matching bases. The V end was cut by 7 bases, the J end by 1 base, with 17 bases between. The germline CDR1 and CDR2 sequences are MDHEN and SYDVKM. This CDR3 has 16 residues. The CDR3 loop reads CASTTPGGPAKNIQYF. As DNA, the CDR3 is TGTGCCAGCACCACCCCCGGGGGGCCGGCCAAAAACATTCAGTACTTC.

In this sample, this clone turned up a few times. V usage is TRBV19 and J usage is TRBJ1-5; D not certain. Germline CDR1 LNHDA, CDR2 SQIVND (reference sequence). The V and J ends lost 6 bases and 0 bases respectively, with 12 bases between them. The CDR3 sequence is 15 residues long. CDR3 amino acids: CASSVSWASNQPQHF. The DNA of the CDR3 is TGTGCCAGTAGCGTCTCCTGGGCTAGCAATCAGCCCCAGCATTTT.

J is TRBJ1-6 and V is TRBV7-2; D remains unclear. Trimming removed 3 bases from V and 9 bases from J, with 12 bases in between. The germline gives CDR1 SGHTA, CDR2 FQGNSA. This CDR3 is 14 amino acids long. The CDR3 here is CASSLSPSGSPLHF. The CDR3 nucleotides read TGTGCCAGCAGCTTGTCCCCCTCGGGTTCACCCCTCCACTTT. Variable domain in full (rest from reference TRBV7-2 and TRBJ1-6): GAGVSQSPSNKVTEKGKDVELRCDPISGHTALYWYRQSLGQGLEFLIYFQGNSAPDKSGLPSDRFSAERTGGSVSTLTIQRTQQEDSAVYLCASSLSPSGSPLHFGNGTRLTVT.

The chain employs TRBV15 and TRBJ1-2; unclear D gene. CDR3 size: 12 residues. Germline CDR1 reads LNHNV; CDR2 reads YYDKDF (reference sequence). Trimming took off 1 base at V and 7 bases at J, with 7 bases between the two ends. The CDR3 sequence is CATSRGERGYTF. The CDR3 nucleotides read TGTGCCACCAGCAGAGGGGAGCGTGGCTACACCTTC.

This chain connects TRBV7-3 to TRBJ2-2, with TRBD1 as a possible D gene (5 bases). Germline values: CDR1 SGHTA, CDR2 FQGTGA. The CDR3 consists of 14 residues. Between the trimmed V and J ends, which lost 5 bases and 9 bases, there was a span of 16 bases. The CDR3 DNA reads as TGTGCCAGCAGCGCCATCCCTGGGGCCCGGGAGCTGTTTTTT. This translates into CASSAIPGARELFF.

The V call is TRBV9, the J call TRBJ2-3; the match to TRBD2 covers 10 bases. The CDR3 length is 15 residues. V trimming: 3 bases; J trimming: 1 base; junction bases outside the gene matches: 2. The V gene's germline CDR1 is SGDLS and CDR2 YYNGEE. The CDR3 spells CASSGGLAGTDTQYF. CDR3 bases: TGTGCCAGCAGCGGAGGACTAGCGGGCACAGATACGCAGTATTTT.

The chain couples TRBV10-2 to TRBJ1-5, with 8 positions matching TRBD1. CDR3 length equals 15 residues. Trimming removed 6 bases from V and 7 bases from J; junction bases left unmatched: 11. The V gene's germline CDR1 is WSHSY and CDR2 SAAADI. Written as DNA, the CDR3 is TGCGCCAGCAGGTCGGCAGGGGGCGATGGACAGCCCCAGCATTTT. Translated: CASRSAGGDGQPQHF.

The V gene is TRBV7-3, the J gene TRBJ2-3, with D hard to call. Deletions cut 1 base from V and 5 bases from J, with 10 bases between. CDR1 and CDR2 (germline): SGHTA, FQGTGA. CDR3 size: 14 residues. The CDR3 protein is CASSLNSYGDTQYF. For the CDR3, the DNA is TGTGCCAGCAGCTTAAATTCGTACGGAGATACGCAGTATTTT.

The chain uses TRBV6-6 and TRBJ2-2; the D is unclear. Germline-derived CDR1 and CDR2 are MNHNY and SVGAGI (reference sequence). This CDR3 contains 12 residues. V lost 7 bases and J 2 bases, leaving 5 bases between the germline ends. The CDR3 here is CASTYNTGELFF. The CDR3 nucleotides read TGTGCCAGCACCTACAACACCGGGGAGCTGTTTTTT.

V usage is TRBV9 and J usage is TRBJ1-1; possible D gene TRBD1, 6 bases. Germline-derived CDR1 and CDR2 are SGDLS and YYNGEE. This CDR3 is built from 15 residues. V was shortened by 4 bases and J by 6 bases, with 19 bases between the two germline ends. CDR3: CASSPPGTSDPEAFF. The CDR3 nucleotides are TGTGCCAGCAGCCCTCCCGGGACATCGGACCCTGAAGCTTTCTTT.

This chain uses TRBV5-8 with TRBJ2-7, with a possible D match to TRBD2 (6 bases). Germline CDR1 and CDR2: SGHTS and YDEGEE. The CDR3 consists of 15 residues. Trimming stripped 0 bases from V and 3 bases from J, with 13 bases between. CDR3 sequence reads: CASSLAGGRGYEQYF. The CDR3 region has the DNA TGTGCCAGCAGCTTGGCCGGGGGTCGCGGCTACGAGCAGTACTTC.

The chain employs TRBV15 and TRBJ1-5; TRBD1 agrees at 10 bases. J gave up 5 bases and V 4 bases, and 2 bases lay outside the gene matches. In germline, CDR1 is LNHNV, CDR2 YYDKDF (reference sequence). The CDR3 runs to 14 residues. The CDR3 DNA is TGTGCCACCAGCATAGACAGGGGGCATCAGCCCCAGCATTTT. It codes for CATSIDRGHQPQHF.

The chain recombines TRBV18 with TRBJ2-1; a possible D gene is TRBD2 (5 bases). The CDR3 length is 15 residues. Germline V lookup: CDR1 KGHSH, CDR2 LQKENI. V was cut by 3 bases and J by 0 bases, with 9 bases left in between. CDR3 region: CASSPRVGSYNEQFF. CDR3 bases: TGTGCCAGCTCACCGCGGGTGGGCTCCTACAATGAGCAGTTCTTC.

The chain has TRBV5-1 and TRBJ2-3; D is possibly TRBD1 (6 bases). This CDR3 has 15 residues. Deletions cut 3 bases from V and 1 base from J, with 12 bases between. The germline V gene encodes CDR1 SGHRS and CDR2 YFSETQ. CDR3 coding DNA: TGCGCCAGCAGCTCACAGGGTGCTGGCACAGATACGCAGTATTTT. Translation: CASSSQGAGTDTQYF.

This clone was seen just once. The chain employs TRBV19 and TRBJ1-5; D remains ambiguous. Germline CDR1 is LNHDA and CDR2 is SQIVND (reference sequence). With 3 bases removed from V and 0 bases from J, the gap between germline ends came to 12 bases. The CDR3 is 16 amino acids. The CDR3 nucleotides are TGTGCCAGTAGTATTACGACACGTATTAGCAATCAGCCCCAGCATTTT. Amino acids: CASSITTRISNQPQHF.

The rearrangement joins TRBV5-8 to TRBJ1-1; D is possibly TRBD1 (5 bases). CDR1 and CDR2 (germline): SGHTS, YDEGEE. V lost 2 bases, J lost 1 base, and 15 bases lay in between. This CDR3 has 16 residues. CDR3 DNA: TGTGCCAGCAGCTTCGCAGGGAATTGGCCGAACACTGAAGCTTTCTTT. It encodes CASSFAGNWPNTEAFF.

In DNA, the CDR3 is TGTGCCACCAAATTAGGGGGCGTCAGCACAGATACGCAGTATTTT. This gives the protein CATKLGGVSTDTQYF. The V call is TRBV5-4, the J call TRBJ2-3, with 7 bases fitting TRBD1. V lost 9 bases, J lost 0 bases, and 10 bases stayed unmatched. The germline V gene has CDR1 SGHNT and CDR2 YYREEE (reference sequence). There are 15 residues in the CDR3.

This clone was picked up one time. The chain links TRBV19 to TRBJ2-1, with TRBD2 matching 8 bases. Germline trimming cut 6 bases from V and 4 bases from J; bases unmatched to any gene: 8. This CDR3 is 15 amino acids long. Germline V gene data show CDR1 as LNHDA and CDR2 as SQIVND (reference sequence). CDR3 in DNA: TGTGCCAGTAGCGCCCGGGGGGGCGGGTACAATGAGCAGTTCTTC. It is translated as CASSARGGGYNEQFF.

The CDR3 protein is CAISDPRGNQPQHF. The DNA for the CDR3 is TGTGCCATCAGTGACCCCCGGGGCAATCAGCCCCAGCATTTT. This sequence joins TRBV10-3 and TRBJ1-5; D gene unclear. The length of the CDR3 is 14 residues. CDR1 ENHRY and CDR2 SYGVKD come from the germline V gene. Trimming stripped 3 bases from V and 2 bases from J, with 8 bases between.

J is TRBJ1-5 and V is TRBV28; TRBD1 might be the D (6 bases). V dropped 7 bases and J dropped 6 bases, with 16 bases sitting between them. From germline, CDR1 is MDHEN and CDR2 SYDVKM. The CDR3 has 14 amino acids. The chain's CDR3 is CASTRGGSPQPQHF. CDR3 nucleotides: TGTGCCAGCACCAGGGGAGGGAGTCCTCAGCCCCAGCATTTT.

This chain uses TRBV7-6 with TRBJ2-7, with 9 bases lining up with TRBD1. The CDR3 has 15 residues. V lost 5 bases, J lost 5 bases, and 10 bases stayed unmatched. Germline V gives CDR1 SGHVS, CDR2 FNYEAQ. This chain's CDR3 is CASSGTGTGLDEQYF. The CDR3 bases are TGTGCCAGCAGCGGGACCGGGACAGGGCTGGACGAGCAGTACTTC.

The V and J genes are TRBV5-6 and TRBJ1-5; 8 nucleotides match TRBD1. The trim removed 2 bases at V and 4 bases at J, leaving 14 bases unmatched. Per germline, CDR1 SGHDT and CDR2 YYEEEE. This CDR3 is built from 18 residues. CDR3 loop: CASSFRNRGGVVNQPQHF. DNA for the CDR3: TGTGCCAGCAGCTTCCGCAACAGGGGGGGAGTAGTTAATCAGCCCCAGCATTTT.

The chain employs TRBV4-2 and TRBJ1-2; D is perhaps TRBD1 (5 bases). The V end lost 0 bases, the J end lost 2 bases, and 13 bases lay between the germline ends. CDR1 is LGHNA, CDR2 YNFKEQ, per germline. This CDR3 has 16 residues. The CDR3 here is CASSQERGGANYGYTF. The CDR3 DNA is TGTGCCAGCAGCCAAGAGAGGGGCGGGGCCAACTATGGCTACACCTTC.

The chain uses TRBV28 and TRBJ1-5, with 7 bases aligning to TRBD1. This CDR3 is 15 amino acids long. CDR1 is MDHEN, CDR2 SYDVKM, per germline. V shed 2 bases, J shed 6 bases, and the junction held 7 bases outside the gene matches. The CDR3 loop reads CASSLGERGRQPQHF. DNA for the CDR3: TGTGCCAGCAGTTTAGGCGAGAGGGGGCGTCAGCCCCAGCATTTT.

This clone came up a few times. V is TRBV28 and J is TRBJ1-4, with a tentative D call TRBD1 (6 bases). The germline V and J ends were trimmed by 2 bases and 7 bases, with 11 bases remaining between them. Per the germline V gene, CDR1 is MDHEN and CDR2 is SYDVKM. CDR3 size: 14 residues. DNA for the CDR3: TGTGCCAGCAGTTTACCCCAGGGGCGTGAAAAACTGTTTTTT. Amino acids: CASSLPQGREKLFF.

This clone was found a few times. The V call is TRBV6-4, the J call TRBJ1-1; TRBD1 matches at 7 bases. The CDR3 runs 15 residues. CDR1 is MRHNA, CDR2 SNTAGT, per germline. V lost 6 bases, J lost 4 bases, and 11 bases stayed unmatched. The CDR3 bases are TGTGCCAGCAGGGGGGGAATGACAGGGATCACTGAAGCTTTCTTT. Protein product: CASRGGMTGITEAFF.

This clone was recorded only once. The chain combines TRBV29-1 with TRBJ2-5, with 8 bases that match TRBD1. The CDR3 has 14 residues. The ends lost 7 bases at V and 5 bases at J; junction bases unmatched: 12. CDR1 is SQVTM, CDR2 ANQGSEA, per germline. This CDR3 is CSAQQGARLETQYF. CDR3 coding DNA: TGCAGCGCCCAGCAGGGGGCAAGACTGGAGACCCAGTACTTC. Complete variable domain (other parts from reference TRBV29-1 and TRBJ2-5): SAVISQKPSRDICQRGTSLTIQCQVDSQVTMMFWYRQQPGQSLTLIATANQGSEATYESGFVIDKFPISRPNLTFSTLTVSNMSPEDSSIYLCSAQQGARLETQYFGPGTRLLVL.

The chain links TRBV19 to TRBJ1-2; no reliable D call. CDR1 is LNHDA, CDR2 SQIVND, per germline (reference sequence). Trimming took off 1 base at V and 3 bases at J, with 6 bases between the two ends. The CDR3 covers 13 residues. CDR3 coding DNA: TGTGCCAGTAGTATAGTAGAGTACTATGGCTACACCTTC. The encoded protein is CASSIVEYYGYTF.

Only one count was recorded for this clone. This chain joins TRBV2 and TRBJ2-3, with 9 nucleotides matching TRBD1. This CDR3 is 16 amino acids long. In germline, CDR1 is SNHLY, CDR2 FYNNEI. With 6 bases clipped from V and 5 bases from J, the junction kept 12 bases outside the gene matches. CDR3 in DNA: TGTGCCAGCAGGGGGGACAGGGCCTTGAATGGAGATACGCAGTATTTT. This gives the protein CASRGDRALNGDTQYF. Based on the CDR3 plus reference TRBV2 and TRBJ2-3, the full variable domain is EPEVTQTPSHQVTQMGQEVILRCVPISNHLYFYWYRQILGQKVEFLVSFYNNEISEKSEIFDDQFSVERPDGSNFTLKIRSTKLEDSAMYFCASRGDRALNGDTQYFGPGTRLTVL.